The rows below give T cell receptor beta chains drawn from one sample of a study of T-cell memory formation after mild COVID-19. A single record per CDR3 protein comes from TCRdb applying MiXCR to the 5' RACE reads. The profile covers about 58,000 distinct CDR3 sequences, with roughly 26% appearing a single time and more than 40% taken by the ten largest. Sequencing input: PBMCs or a T cell subset sorted from them (not recorded which). All receptors come from a man younger than 35 who had mild COVID-19 (a few samples of this study predate the infection). Cell type and time point are not known. CDR3s include the opening cysteine and the closing phenylalanine or tryptophan. D genes are given only for firm matches. For some rows the clone size is stated as once, few or many, or as a class when expanded; others skip it.

j_gene: TRBJ2-7; abundance: few; v_gene: TRBV4-3; d_gene: TRBD1; CDR3nt: TGCGCCAGCAGCCAAGAAGCCGTCGACAGGGCTCTTAGATGGCAGTACTTC; CDR3aa: CASSQEAVDRALRWQYF
j_gene: TRBJ2-7; abundance: -; v_gene: TRBV4-3; d_gene: TRBD1; CDR3nt: TGCGCCAGCAGCCGCCCGGGACAGAGCTCCTACGAGCAGTACTTC; CDR3aa: CASSRPGQSSYEQYF
j_gene: TRBJ2-1; abundance: few; v_gene: TRBV29-1; d_gene: TRBD2; CDR3nt: TGCAGCGTTGAGGACGGGGGGAAAGACAATGAGCAGTTCTTC; CDR3aa: CSVEDGGKDNEQFF
j_gene: TRBJ2-3; abundance: many; v_gene: TRBV4-2; d_gene: -; CDR3nt: TGTGCCAGCAGCCAAGGGGGGACACACACAGATACGCAGTATTTT; CDR3aa: CASSQGGTHTDTQYF
j_gene: TRBJ2-1; abundance: many; v_gene: TRBV4-1; d_gene: TRBD2; CDR3nt: TGCGCCAGCAGCCCATTCGGGGGGGCCGACAATGAGCAGTTCTTC; CDR3aa: CASSPFGGADNEQFF
j_gene: TRBJ2-2; abundance: -; v_gene: TRBV10-1; d_gene: TRBD2; CDR3nt: TGCGCCAGCAGTGGTAGCGGGGGGCGAGGCTTTACCGGGGAGCTGTTTTTT; CDR3aa: CASSGSGGRGFTGELFF
j_gene: TRBJ2-5; abundance: few; v_gene: TRBV7-8; d_gene: -; CDR3nt: TGTGCCAGCAGCTTATCGGGTTCGGAGACCCAGTACTTC; CDR3aa: CASSLSGSETQYF
j_gene: TRBJ2-3; abundance: many; v_gene: TRBV4-2; d_gene: -; CDR3nt: TGTGCCAGCAGCCCGAGCGAGTCCACAGATACGCAGTATTTT; CDR3aa: CASSPSESTDTQYF
j_gene: TRBJ2-5; abundance: few; v_gene: TRBV4-1; d_gene: TRBD2; CDR3nt: TGCGCCAGCAGCCAAGAGATGGGCAGTCGGGGGGATCAAGAGACCCAGTACTTC; CDR3aa: CASSQEMGSRGDQETQYF
j_gene: TRBJ2-5; abundance: -; v_gene: TRBV6-6; d_gene: -; CDR3nt: TGTGCCAGCAGTCCTGAGGGGCGCGAAGAGACCCAGTACTTC; CDR3aa: CASSPEGREETQYF
j_gene: TRBJ2-1; abundance: few; v_gene: TRBV7-6; d_gene: TRBD2; CDR3nt: TGTGCCAGCAGCTTTCACGGGACTAGCGGGGTAAGCGATGAGCAGTTCTTC; CDR3aa: CASSFHGTSGVSDEQFF
j_gene: TRBJ2-5; abundance: few; v_gene: TRBV24-1; d_gene: TRBD2; CDR3nt: TGTGCCACCAGTGACGGGACTAAGAGGGGCCAAGAGACCCAGTACTTC; CDR3aa: CATSDGTKRGQETQYF
j_gene: TRBJ1-5; abundance: -; v_gene: TRBV6-2/TRBV6-3; d_gene: -; CDR3nt: TGTGCCAGCAAAGGTTGGGGCCACGACAATCAGCCCCAGCATTTT; CDR3aa: CASKGWGHDNQPQHF
j_gene: TRBJ1-4; abundance: few; v_gene: TRBV6-2/TRBV6-3; d_gene: -; CDR3nt: TGTGCCAGCTGGCCCGGAGGGGTGAAGGAAAAACTGTTTTTT; CDR3aa: CASWPGGVKEKLFF
j_gene: TRBJ2-7; abundance: -; v_gene: TRBV29-1; d_gene: -; CDR3nt: TGCAGCGGGGTTTTCGGAGTCTACGAGCAGTACTTC; CDR3aa: CSGVFGVYEQYF
j_gene: TRBJ2-7; abundance: few; v_gene: TRBV12-3/TRBV12-4; d_gene: -; CDR3nt: TGTGCCAGCACCCCCGGTTACGACTCCTACGAGCAGTACTTC; CDR3aa: CASTPGYDSYEQYF
j_gene: TRBJ2-2; abundance: -; v_gene: TRBV7-9; d_gene: TRBD2; CDR3nt: TGTGCCAGCAGCTTACCAAATAGCGGGGGCACCGGGGAGCTGTTTTTT; CDR3aa: CASSLPNSGGTGELFF
j_gene: TRBJ1-6; abundance: few; v_gene: TRBV9; d_gene: -; CDR3nt: TGTGCCAGCAGCCTAGGCCCGGCGGGTAATTCACCCCTCCACTTT; CDR3aa: CASSLGPAGNSPLHF
j_gene: TRBJ2-7; abundance: few; v_gene: TRBV7-6; d_gene: -; CDR3nt: TGTGCCAGCAGCTTAGAGTCAGGGATTGGATACGAGCAGTACTTC; CDR3aa: CASSLESGIGYEQYF